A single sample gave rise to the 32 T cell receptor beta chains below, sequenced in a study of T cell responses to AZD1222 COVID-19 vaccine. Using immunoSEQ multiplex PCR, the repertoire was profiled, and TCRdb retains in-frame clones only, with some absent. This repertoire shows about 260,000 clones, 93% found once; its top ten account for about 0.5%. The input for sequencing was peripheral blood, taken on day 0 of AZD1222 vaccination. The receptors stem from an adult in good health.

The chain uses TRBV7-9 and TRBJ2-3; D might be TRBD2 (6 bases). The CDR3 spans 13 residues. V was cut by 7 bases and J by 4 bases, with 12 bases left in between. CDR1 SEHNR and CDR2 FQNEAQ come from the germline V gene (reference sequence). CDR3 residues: CASTTSSADTQYF. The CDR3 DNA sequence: TGTGCCAGCACAACTAGCAGCGCAGATACGCAGTATTTT.

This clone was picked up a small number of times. The chain's CDR3 is CASSPSAGTSGEQYF. DNA for the CDR3: TGTGCCAGCAGTCCTTCCGCCGGGACTTCGGGGGAGCAGTACTTC. The chain is built from TRBV6-5 and TRBJ2-7; tentatively, D is TRBD2 (6 bases). The V end lost 5 bases, the J end lost 7 bases, and 21 bases lay between the germline ends. The V gene's germline CDR1 is MNHEY and CDR2 SVGAGI. The CDR3 covers 15 residues.

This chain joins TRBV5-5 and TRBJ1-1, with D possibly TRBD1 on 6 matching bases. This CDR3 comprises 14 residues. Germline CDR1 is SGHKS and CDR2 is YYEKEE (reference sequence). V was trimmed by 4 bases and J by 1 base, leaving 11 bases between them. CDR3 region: CASSAGQPNTEAFF. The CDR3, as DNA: TGTGCCAGCAGCGCCGGACAGCCGAACACTGAAGCTTTCTTT.

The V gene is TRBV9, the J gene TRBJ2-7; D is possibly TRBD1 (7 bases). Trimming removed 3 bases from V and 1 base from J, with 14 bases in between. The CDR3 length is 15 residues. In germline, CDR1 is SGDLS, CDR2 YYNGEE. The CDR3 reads CASSERTGGSYEQYF. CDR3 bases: TGTGCCAGCAGCGAAAGGACAGGAGGGTCCTACGAGCAGTACTTC.

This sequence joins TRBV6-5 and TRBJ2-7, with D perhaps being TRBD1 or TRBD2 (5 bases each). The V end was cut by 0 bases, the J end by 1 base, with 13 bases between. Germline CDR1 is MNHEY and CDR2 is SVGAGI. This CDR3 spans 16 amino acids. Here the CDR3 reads CASSYSGGAGSYEQYF. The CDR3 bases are TGTGCCAGCAGTTACTCTGGGGGAGCAGGGTCCTACGAGCAGTACTTC.

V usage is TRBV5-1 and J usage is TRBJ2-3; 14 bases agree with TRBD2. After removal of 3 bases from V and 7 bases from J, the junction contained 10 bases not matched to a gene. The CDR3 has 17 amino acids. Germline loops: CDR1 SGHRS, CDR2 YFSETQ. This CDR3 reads CASSWGTSGGFQNTQYF. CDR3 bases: TGCGCCAGCAGCTGGGGGACTAGCGGGGGTTTTCAGAATACGCAGTATTTT.

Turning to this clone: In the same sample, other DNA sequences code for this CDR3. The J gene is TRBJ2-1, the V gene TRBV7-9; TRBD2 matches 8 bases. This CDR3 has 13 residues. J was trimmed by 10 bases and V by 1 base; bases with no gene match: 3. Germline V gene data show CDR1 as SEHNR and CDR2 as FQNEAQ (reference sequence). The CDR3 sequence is CASSLEVAGEQFF. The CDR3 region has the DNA TGTGCCAGCAGCTTAGAAGTAGCGGGGGAGCAGTTCTTC.

The DNA for the CDR3 is TGTGCCAGCAGCTCAAATAACCGGGACCCTGGGGGGACCCAGTACTTC. Translating it yields CASSSNNRDPGGTQYF. V gene TRBV11-2 combines with J gene TRBJ2-5; either TRBD1 or TRBD2 may supply D (5 bases each). This CDR3 has 16 residues. V lost 4 bases to trimming and J lost 7 bases, with 22 bases between them. CDR1 is SGHAT and CDR2 is FQNNGV in the germline V gene.

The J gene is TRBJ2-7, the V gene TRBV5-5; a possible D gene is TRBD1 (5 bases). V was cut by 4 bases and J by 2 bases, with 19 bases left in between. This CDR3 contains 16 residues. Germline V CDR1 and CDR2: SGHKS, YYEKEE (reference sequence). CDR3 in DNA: TGTGCCAGCAGCCCTACCTCAGACAGATCGACCTACGAGCAGTACTTC. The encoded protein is CASSPTSDRSTYEQYF.

The DNA of the CDR3 is TGTGCCAGCAGGGGACTAGCGGGGGGCGGCGGGGAGCTGTTTTTT. Protein product: CASRGLAGGGGELFF. The V call is TRBV21-1, the J call TRBJ2-2; whether TRBD2, the table's D call, matches the DNA was not checked. TRBV21-1 is described as a pseudogene. CDR3 length: 15 residues.

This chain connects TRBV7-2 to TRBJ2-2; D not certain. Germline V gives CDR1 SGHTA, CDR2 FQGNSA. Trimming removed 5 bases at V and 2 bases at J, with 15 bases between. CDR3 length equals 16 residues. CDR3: CASSAWVLHNTGELFF. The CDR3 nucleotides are TGTGCCAGCAGCGCATGGGTCCTACACAACACCGGGGAGCTGTTTTTT.

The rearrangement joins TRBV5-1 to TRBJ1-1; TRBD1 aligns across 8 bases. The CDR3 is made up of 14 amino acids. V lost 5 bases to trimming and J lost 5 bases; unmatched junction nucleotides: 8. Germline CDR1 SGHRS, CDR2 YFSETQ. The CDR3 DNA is TGCGCCAGCAGTATACAGGGGGTTGGGACTGAAGCTTTCTTT. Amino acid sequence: CASSIQGVGTEAFF.

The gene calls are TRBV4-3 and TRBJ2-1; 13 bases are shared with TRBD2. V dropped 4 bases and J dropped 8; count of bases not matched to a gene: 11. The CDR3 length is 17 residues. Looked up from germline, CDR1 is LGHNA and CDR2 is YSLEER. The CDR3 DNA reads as TGCGCCAGCAGCCCATCTCTACTAGCGGGAGGGCCATATGAGCAGTTCTTC. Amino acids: CASSPSLLAGGPYEQFF.

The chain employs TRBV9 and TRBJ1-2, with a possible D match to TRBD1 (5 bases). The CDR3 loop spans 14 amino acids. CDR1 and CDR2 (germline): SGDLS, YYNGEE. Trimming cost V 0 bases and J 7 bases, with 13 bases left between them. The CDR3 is CASSVASQGFGYTF. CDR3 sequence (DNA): TGTGCCAGCAGCGTAGCTTCGCAGGGCTTTGGCTACACCTTC.

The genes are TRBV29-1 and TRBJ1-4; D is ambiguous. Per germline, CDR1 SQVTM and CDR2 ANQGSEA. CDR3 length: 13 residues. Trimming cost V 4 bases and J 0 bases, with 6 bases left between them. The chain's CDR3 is CSVGTTTNEKLFF. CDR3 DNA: TGCAGCGTTGGCACGACAACTAATGAAAAACTGTTTTTT.

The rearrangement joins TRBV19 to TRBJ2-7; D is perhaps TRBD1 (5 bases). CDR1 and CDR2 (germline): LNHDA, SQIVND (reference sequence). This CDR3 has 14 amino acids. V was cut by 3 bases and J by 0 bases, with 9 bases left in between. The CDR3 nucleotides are TGTGCCAGTAGTATTGGCAGGGCCTCCTACGAGCAGTACTTC. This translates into CASSIGRASYEQYF.

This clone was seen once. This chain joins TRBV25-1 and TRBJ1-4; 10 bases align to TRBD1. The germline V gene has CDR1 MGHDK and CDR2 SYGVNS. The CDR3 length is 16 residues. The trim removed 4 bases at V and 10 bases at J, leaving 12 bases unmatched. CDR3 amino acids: CASSGTGGGPVRKLFF. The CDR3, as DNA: TGTGCCAGCAGTGGGACAGGGGGGGGCCCAGTGAGAAAACTGTTTTTT.

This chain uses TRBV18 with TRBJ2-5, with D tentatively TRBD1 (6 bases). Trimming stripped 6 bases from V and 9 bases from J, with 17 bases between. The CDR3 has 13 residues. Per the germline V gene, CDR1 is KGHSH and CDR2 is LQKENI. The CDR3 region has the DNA TGTGCCAGCTCCTCGGCACAGGGTGAAGCCCAGTACTTC. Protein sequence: CASSSAQGEAQYF.

CDR3 in DNA: TGCGCCAGCAGCTTGCAGGGGCACGAGCAGTACTTC. This sequence encodes CASSLQGHEQYF. This rearrangement joins TRBV5-1 to TRBJ2-7; tentatively, D is TRBD1 (6 bases). Looked up from germline, CDR1 is SGHRS and CDR2 is YFSETQ. CDR3 length: 12 residues. The ends were cut back, 1 base at V and 5 bases at J, with 7 bases in the middle.

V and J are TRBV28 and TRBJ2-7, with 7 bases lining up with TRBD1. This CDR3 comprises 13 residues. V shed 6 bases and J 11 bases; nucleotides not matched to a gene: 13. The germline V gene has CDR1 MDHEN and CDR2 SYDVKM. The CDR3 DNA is TGTGCCAGCAGGGGGCCAGGGACAGAGATCAAGTACTTC. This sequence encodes CASRGPGTEIKYF.

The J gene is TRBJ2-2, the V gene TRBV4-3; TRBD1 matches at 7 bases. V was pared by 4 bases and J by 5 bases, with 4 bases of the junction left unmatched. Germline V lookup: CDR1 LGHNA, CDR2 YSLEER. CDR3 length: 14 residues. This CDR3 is CASSLTGDTGELFF. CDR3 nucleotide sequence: TGCGCCAGCAGCCTTACAGGGGATACCGGGGAGCTGTTTTTT.

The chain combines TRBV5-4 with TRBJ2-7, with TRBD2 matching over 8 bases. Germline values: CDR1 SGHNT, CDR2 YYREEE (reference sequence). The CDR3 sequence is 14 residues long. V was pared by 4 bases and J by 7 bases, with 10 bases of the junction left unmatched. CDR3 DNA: TGTGCCAGCAGCCCCGGGGGGGCCTCGGGGGAGCAGTACTTC. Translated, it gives CASSPGGASGEQYF.

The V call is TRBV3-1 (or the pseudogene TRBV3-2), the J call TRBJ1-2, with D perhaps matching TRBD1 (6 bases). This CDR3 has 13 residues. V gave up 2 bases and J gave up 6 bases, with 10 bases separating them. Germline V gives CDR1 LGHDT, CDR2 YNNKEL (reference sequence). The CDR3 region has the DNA TGTGCCAGCAGCCAAAGAGGGGGAGATGGCTACACCTTC. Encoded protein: CASSQRGGDGYTF.

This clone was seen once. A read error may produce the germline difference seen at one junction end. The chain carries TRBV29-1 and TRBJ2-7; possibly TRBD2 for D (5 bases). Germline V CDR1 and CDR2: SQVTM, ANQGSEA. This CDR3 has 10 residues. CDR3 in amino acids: CSVKEGEQYF. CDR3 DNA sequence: TGCAGCGTTAAAGAGGGCGAGCAGTACTTC.

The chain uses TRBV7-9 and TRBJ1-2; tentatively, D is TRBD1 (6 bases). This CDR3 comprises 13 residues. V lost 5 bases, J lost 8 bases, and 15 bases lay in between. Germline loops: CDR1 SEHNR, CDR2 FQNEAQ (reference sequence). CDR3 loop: CASSPGTSPGYTF. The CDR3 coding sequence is TGTGCCAGCAGCCCCGGGACATCTCCCGGCTACACCTTC.

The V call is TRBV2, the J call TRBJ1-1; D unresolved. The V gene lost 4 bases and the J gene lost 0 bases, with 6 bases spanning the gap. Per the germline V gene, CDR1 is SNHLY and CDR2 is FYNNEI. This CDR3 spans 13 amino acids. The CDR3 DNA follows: TGTGCCAGCAGTGGGGGAATGAACACTGAAGCTTTCTTT. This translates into CASSGGMNTEAFF.

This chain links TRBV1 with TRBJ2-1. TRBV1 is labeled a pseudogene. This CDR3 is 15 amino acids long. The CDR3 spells CTSSLGGHYYNEQFF. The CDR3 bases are TGCACCAGCAGCCTGGGGGGACACTACTACAATGAGCAGTTCTTC.

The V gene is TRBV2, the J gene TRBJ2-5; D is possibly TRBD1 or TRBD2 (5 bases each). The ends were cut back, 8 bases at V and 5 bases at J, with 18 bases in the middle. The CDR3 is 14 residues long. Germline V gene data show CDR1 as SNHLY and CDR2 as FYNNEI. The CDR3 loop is CASARWGLEETQYF. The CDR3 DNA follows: TGTGCCAGCGCCCGATGGGGGTTAGAGGAGACCCAGTACTTC.

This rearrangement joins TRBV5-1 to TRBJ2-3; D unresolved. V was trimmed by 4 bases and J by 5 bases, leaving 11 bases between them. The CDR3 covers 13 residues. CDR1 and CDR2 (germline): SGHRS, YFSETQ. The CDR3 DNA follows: TGCGCCAGCAGCCCCACTTTGGAAGATACGCAGTATTTT. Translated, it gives CASSPTLEDTQYF.

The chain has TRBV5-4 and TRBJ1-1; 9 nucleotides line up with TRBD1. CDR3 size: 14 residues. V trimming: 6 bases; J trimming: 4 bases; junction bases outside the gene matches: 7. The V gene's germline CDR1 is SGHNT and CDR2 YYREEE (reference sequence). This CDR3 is CASTPGGQGTEAFF. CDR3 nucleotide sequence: TGTGCCAGCACCCCCGGGGGACAGGGCACTGAAGCTTTCTTT. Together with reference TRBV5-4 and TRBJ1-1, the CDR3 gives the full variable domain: ETGVTQSPTHLIKTRGQQVTLRCSSQSGHNTVSWYQQALGQGPQFIFQYYREEENGRGNFPPRFSGLQFPNYSSELNVNALELDDSALYLCASTPGGQGTEAFFGQGTRLTVV.

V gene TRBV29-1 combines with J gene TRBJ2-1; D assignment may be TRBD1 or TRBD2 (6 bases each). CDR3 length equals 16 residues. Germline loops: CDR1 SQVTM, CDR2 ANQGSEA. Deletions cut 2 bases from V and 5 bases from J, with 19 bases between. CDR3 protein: CSVEYYGGPGDNEQFF. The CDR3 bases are TGCAGCGTTGAATATTATGGAGGGCCAGGGGACAATGAGCAGTTCTTC.

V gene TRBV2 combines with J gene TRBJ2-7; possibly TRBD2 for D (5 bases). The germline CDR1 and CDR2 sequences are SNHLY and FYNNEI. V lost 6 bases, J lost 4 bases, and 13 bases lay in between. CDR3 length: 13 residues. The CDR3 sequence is CASRERGRYEQYF. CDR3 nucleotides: TGTGCCAGCAGGGAAAGAGGGCGGTACGAGCAGTACTTC.